This T cell receptor (beta chain) was retrieved from a study of shared clonotypes between healthy human individuals. Overall study results and limits: Naive CD4 clonotypes overlapped across a handful of donors at roughly 5.1%.

Cells designated naive CD8 were CD45RO-negative and were positively selected for CCR7, with terminally differentiated effector memory CD45RA+ cells excluded. Sequenced by immunoSEQ multiplex PCR; TCRdb stores in-frame clones only, minus some. The sample comprises millions of clones, around 96% of which are singletons, and around 1.1% rests with the top ten. V was clipped by 3 bases and J by 6 bases; unmatched bases: 4. This CDR3 is built from 14 residues. Looked up from germline, CDR1 is SGHDN and CDR2 is FVKESK. This clone was detected only once. Its specificity is not known. This sequence was found in a man aged 18 to 29 in good health. This chain joins TRBV14 and TRBJ2-3, with TRBD2 matching 9 bases. Material: naive CD8+ T cells sorted from blood. The CDR3 nucleotides read TGTGCCAGCAGCCACTTAGCGGGAGCGGATACGCAGTATTTT. This encodes CASSHLAGADTQYF.